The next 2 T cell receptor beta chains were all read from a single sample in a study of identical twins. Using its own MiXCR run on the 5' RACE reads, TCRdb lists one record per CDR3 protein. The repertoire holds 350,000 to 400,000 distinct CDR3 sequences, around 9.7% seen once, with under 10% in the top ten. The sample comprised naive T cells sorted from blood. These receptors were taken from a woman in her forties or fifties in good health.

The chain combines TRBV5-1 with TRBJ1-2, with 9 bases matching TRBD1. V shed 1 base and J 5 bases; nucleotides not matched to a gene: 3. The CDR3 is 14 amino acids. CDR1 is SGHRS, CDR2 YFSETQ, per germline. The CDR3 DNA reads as TGCGCCAGCAGCTTGTGGGACAGGGATTATGGCTACACCTTC. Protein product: CASSLWDRDYGYTF.

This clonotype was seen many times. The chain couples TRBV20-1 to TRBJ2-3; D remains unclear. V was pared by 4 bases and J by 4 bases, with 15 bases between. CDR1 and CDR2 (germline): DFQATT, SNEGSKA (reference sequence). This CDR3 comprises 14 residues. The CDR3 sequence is CSAMNTLVADTQYF. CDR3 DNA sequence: TGCAGTGCTATGAACACCTTGGTTGCAGATACGCAGTATTTT.